Sequencing of this TCR beta chain was carried out in a study of T-cell reconstitution after alpha-beta-depleted transplantation in children. Unique molecular identifiers were incorporated during preparation of the TCRbeta library. TCRdb itself ran the PCR reads through MiXCR, one entry per CDR3 protein. The sample contains about 78,000 distinct CDR3 sequences, 13% to 15% of which appear only once. CDR3 length: 15 amino acids. Germline values: CDR1 SNHLY, CDR2 FYNNEI. Trimming at V came to 8 bases and at J to 0 bases, leaving 6 bases not matched to a gene. This receptor was obtained from a male patient between 2 and 15 years old who had a stem cell transplant for acute lymphoblastic leukemia, so the T cells may come from the graft donor. The specimen comprised PBMCs, mostly from graft donor cells, sampled 180 days after TCRalphabeta/CD19-depleted stem cell transplant. This chain joins TRBV2 and TRBJ1-5, with TRBD1 matching over 8 bases. CDR3 residues: CASHRQGYSNQPQHF. Written as DNA, the CDR3 is TGTGCCAGCCACCGACAGGGGTATAGCAATCAGCCCCAGCATTTT. The entire variable domain, with the rest obtained from reference TRBV2 and TRBJ1-5, is as follows: EPEVTQTPSHQVTQMGQEVILRCVPISNHLYFYWYRQILGQKVEFLVSFYNNEISEKSEIFDDQFSVERPDGSNFTLKIRSTKLEDSAMYFCASHRQGYSNQPQHFGDGTRLSIL.